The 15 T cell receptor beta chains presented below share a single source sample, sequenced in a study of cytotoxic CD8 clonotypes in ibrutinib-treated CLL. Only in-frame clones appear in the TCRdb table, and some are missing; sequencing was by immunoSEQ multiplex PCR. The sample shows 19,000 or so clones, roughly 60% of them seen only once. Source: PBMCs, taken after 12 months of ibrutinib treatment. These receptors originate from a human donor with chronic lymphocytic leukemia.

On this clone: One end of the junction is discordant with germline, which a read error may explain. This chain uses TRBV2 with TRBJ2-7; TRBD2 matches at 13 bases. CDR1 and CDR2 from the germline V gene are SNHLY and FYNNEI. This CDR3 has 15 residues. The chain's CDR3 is CASREGTSGTYEQYF. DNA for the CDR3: TGTGCCAGCAGGGAAGGGACTAGCGGGACGTACGAGCAGTACTTC.

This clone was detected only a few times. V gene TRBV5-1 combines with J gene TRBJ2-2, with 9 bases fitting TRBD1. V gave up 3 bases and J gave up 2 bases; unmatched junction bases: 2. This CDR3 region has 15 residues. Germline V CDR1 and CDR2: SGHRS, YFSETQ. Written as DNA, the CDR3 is TGCGCCAGCAGCTGGACAGGGGATAACACCGGGGAGCTGTTTTTT. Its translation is CASSWTGDNTGELFF.

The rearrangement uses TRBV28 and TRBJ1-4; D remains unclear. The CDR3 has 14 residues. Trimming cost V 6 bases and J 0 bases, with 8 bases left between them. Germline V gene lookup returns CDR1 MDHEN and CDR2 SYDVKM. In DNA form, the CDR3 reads TGTGCCAGCAGCTCCATTTCAACTAATGAAAAACTGTTTTTT. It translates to CASSSISTNEKLFF.

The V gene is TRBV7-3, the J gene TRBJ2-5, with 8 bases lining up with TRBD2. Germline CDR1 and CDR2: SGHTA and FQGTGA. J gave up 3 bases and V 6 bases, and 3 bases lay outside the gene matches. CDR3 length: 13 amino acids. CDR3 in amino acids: CASSRAGEETQYF. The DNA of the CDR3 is TGTGCCAGCAGTCGAGCGGGGGAAGAGACCCAGTACTTC.

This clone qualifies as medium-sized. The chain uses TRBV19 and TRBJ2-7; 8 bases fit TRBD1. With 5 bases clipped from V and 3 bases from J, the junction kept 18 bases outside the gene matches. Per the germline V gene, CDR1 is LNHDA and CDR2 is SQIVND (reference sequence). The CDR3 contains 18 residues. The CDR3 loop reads CASSPLGIPGQVFYEQYF. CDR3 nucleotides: TGTGCCAGTAGTCCCCTAGGGATTCCGGGACAGGTTTTCTACGAGCAGTACTTC.

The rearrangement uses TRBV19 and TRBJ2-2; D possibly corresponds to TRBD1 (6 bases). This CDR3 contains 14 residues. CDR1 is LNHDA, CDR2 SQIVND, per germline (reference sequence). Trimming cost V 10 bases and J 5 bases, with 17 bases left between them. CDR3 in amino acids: CATEPRGRTGELFF. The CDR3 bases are TGTGCCACCGAGCCCAGGGGACGGACCGGGGAGCTGTTTTTT.

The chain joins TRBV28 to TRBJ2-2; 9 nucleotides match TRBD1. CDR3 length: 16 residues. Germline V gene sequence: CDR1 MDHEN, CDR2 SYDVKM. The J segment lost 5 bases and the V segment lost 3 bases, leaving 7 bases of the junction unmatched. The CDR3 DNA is TGTGCCAGCAGTTTCCAACAGGGGGCAAGAACCGGGGAGCTGTTTTTT. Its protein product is CASSFQQGARTGELFF. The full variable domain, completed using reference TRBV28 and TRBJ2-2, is DVKVTQSSRYLVKRTGEKVFLECVQDMDHENMFWYRQDPGLGLRLIYFSYDVKMKEKGDIPEGYSVSREKKERFSLILESASTNQTSMYLCASSFQQGARTGELFFGEGSRLTVL.

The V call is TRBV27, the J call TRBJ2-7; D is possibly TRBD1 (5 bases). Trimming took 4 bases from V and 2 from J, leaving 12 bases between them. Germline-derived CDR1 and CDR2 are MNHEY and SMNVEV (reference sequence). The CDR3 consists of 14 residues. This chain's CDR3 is CASSSSGPAYEQYF. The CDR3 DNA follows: TGTGCCAGCAGTTCCTCAGGGCCTGCCTACGAGCAGTACTTC.

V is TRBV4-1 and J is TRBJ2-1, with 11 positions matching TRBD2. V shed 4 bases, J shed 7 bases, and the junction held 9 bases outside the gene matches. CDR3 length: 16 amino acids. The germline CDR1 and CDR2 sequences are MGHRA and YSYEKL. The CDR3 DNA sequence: TGCGCCAGCAGCCGAGAACTAGCGGGAGTGAGGAATGAGCAGTTCTTC. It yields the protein CASSRELAGVRNEQFF.

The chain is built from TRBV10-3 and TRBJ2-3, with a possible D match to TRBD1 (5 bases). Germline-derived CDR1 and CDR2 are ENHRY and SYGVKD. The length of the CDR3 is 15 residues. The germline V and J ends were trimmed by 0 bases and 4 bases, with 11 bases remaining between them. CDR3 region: CAISESKGVADTQYF. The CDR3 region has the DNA TGTGCCATCAGTGAGTCGAAAGGGGTAGCAGATACGCAGTATTTT.

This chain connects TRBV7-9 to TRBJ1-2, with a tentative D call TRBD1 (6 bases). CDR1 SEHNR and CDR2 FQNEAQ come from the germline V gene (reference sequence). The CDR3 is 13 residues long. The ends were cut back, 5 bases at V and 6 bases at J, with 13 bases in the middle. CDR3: CASSDDRPDGYTF. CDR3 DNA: TGTGCCAGCAGCGACGACAGGCCGGATGGCTACACCTTC.

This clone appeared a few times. In DNA, the CDR3 is TGTGCCAGTAGTAGGGGACAAAATCAGCCCCAGCATTTT. It translates to CASSRGQNQPQHF. The chain employs TRBV19 and TRBJ1-5, with D perhaps matching TRBD1 (6 bases). Between the trimmed V and J ends, which lost 4 bases and 4 bases, there was a span of 8 bases. Per the germline V gene, CDR1 is LNHDA and CDR2 is SQIVND (reference sequence). The CDR3 has 13 amino acids.

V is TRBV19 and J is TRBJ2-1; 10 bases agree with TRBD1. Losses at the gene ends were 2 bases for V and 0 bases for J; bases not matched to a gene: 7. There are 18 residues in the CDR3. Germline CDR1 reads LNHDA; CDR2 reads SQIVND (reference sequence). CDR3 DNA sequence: TGTGCCAGTAGTATACCGGACAGGGGGGGTTCCTCCTACAATGAGCAGTTCTTC. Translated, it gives CASSIPDRGGSSYNEQFF.

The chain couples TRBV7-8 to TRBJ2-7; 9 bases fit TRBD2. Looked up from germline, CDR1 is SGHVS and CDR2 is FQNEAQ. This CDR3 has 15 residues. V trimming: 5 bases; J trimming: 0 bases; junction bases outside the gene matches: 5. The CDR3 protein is CASSAGTSSSYEQYF. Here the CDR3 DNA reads TGTGCCAGCAGCGCCGGGACTAGCAGCTCCTACGAGCAGTACTTC.

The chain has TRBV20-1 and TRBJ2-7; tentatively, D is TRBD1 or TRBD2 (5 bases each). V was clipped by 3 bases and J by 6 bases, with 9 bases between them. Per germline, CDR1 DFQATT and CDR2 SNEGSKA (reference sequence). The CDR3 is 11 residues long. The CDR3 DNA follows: TGCAGTGCTAGGGGGGTAAGCGAGCAGTACTTC. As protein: CSARGVSEQYF.